Detailed here is one T cell receptor beta chain. Clinical history reported by participants formed the basis on which cohorts were assigned. Donors in Cohort 3 counted as recovered after two negative PCRs, clearance, or symptom resolution. The germline V gene encodes CDR1 LGHDT and CDR2 YNNKEL (reference sequence). This CDR3 comprises 14 residues. The V end lost 0 bases, the J end lost 7 bases, and 12 bases lay between the germline ends. In the authors' workflow: Amplifying reference gene primers gave estimates of nucleated cell counts. Generated by immunoSEQ multiplex PCR, the TCRdb table keeps only in-frame clones and is missing some. Clonal size and the V and J genes are those of that table, whereas D and trimming came from the DNA. Of 150,000 to 200,000 clones in the sample, about 80% are singletons; the top ten hold approximately 12%. This sample is part of a study of blood T cell repertoires in COVID-19. For the study at large: Acute and convalescent COVID-19 specimens originated in the United States, Italy and Spain.

The origin of this receptor is a man over 45 who had recovered from COVID-19. The V and J genes are TRBV3-1 (or the pseudogene TRBV3-2) and TRBJ1-2; D gene unclear. Sequencing was performed on PBMCs or T cells enriched from blood (not recorded which). CDR3 region: CASSQEPQAIGYTF. The DNA of the CDR3 is TGTGCCAGCAGCCAAGAGCCCCAGGCGATTGGCTACACCTTC.